This T cell receptor (beta chain) was documented in a study of T-cell reconstitution after alpha-beta-depleted transplantation in children. The study's findings and limits: Surviving recipient cells, namely T cells and thymic progenitors, were the source of high day-60 TCRbeta diversity in some patients.

This CDR3 region has 15 residues. Germline assignment: CDR1 PRHDT and CDR2 FYEKMQ (reference sequence). A library of TCRbeta sequences, prepared with unique molecular identifiers, was generated. TCRdb reanalysed the PCR reads using MiXCR and keeps one entry per CDR3 protein. The table lists approximately 500,000 distinct CDR3 sequences, under 12% of them singletons. With respect to this clonotype: Its specificity is not known. The junction does not match germline at one end; this may be a read error.

The source of this sequence is a child aged 2-15 years with inherited bone marrow failure, due to receive a stem cell transplant. The sequencing used PBMCs, collected before TCRalphabeta/CD19-depleted stem cell transplant. The J gene is TRBJ1-2, the V gene TRBV13, with a tentative D call TRBD1 (5 bases). The CDR3 spells CAISGEGRLNYGYTF. The CDR3, as DNA: TGTGCCATCAGCGGGGAGGGACGATTAAACTATGGCTACACCTTC.